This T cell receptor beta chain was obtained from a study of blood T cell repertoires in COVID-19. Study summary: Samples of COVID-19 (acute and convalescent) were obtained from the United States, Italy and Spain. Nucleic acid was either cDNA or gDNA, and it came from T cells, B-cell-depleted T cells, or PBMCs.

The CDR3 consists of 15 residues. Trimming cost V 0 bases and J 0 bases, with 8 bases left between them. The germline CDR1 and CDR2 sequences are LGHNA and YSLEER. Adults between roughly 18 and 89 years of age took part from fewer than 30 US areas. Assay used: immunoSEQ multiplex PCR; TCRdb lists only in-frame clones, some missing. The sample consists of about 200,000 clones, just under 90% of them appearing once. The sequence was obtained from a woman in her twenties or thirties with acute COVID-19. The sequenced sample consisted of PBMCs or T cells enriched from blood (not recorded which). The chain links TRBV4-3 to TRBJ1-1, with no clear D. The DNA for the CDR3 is TGCGCCAGCAGCCAAGAGAACAGAGTGAACACTGAAGCTTTCTTT. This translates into CASSQENRVNTEAFF.